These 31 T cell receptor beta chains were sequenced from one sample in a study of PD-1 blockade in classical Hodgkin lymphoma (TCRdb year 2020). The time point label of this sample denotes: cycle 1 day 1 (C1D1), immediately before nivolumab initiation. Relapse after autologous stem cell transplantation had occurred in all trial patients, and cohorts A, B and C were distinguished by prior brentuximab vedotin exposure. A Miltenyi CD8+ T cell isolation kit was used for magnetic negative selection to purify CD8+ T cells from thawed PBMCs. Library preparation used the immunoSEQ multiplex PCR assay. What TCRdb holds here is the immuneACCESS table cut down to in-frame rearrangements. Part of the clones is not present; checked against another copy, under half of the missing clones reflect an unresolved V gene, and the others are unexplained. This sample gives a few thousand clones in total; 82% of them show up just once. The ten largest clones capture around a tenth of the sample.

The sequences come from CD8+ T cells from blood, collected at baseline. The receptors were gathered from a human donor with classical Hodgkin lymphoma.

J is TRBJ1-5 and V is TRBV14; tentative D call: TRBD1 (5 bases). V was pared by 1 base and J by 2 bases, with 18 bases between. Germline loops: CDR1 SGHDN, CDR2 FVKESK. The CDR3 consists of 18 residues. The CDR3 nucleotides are TGTGCCAGCAGCCAAGGAGAAAAGGGACGGTCTGGCAATCAGCCCCAGCATTTT. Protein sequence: CASSQGEKGRSGNQPQHF.

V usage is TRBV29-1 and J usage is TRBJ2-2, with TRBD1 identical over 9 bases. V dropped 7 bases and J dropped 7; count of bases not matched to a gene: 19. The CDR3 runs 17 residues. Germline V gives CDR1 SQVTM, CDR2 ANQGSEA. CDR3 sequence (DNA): TGCAGCGGCCGATTCGGTCCTCTACAGGGGGCTGACGGGGAGCTGTTTTTT. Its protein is CSGRFGPLQGADGELFF.

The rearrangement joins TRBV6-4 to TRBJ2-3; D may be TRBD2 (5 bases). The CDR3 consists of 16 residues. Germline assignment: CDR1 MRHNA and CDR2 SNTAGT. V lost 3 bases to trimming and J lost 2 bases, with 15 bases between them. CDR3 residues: CASSEYGGHPTDTQYF. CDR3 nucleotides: TGTGCCAGCAGTGAATATGGAGGCCATCCCACAGATACGCAGTATTTT.

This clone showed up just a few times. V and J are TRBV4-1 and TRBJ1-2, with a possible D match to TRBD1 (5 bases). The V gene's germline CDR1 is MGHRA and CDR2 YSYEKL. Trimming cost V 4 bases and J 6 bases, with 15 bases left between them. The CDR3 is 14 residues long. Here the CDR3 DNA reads TGCGCCAGCAGCCCAATAGGGCGGGGGGATGGCTACACCTTC. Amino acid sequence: CASSPIGRGDGYTF.

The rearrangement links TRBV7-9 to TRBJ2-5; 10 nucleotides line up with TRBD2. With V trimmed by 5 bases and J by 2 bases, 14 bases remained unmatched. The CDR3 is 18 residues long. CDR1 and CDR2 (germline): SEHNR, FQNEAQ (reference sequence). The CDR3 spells CASSQSGGGFRSQETQYF. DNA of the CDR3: TGTGCCAGCAGCCAAAGCGGGGGGGGCTTCAGAAGTCAAGAGACCCAGTACTTC.

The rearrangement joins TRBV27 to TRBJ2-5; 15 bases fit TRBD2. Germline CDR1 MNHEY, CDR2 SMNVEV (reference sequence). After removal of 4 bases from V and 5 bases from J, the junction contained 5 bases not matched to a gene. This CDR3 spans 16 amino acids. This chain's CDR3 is CASSWGLAGGRETQYF. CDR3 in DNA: TGTGCCAGCAGTTGGGGACTAGCGGGGGGCCGGGAGACCCAGTACTTC.

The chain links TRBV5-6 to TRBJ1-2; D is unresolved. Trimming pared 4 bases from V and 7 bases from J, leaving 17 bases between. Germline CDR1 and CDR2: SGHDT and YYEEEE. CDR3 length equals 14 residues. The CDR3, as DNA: TGTGCCAGCAGCATCGTCGGGGAAGCGGGTGGCTACACCTTC. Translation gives CASSIVGEAGGYTF.

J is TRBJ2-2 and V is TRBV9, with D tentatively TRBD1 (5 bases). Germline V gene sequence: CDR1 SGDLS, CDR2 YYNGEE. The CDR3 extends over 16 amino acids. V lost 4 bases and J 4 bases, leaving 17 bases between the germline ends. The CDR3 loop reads CASSHAQGVGTGELFF. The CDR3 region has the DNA TGTGCCAGCAGCCACGCTCAGGGTGTCGGCACCGGGGAGCTGTTTTTT.

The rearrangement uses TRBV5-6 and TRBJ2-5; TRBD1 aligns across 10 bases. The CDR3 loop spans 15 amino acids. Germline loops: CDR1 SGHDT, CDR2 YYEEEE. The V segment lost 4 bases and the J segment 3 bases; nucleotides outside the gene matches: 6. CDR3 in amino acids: CASSITGTGEETQYF. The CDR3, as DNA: TGTGCCAGCAGCATTACCGGGACAGGGGAAGAGACCCAGTACTTC.

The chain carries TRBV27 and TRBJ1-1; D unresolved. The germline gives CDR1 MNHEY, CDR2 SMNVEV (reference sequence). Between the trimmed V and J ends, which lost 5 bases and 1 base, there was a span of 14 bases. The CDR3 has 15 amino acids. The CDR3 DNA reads TGTGCCAGCAGTGGAGGACGGATTTCGAACACTGAAGCTTTCTTT. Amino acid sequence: CASSGGRISNTEAFF.

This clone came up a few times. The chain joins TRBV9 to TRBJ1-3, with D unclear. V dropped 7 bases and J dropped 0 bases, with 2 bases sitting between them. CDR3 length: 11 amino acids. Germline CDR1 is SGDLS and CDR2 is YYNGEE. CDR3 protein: CASRSGNTIYF. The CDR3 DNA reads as TGTGCCAGCCGCTCTGGAAACACCATATATTTT.

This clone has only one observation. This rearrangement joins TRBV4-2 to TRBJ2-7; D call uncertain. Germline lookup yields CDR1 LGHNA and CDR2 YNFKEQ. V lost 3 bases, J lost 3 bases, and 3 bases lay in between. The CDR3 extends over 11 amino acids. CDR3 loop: CASSHGYEQYF. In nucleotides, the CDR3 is TGTGCCAGCAGCCATGGCTACGAGCAGTACTTC.

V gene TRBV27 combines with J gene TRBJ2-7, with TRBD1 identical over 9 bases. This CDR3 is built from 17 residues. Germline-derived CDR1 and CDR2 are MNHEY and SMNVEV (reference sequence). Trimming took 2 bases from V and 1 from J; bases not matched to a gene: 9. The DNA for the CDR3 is TGTGCCAGCAGTTTAACGGGACAGGGCCATCTTTCCTACGAGCAGTACTTC. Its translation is CASSLTGQGHLSYEQYF.

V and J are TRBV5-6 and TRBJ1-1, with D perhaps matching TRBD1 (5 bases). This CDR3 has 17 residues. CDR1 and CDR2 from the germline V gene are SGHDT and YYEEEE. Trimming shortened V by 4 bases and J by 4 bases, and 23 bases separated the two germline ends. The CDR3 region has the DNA TGTGCCAGCAGCCCCCTCGGGGCAGCCCATGGGGGCACTGAAGCTTTCTTT. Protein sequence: CASSPLGAAHGGTEAFF.

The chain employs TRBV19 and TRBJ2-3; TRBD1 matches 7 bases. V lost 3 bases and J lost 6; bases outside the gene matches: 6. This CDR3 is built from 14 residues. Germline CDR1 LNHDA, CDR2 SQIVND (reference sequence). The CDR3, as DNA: TGTGCCAGTAGTATCAATACAGGGGAGGATACGCAGTATTTT. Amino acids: CASSINTGEDTQYF. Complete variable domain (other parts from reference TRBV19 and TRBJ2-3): DGGITQSPKYLFRKEGQNVTLSCEQNLNHDAMYWYRQDPGQGLRLIYYSQIVNDFQKGDIAEGYSVSREKKESFPLTVTSAQKNPTAFYLCASSINTGEDTQYFGPGTRLTVL.

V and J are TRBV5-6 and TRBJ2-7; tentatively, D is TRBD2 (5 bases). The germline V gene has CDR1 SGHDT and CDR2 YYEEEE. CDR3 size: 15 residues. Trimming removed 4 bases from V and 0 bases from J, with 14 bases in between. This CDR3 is CASSTAGPSSYEQYF. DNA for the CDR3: TGTGCCAGCAGCACCGCGGGCCCCAGCTCCTACGAGCAGTACTTC.

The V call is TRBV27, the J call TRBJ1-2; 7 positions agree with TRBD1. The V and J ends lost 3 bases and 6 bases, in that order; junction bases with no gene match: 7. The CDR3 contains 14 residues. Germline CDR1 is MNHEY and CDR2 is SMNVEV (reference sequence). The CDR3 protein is CASSLVGGGNGYTF. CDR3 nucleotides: TGTGCCAGCAGTTTGGTAGGGGGCGGGAATGGCTACACCTTC.

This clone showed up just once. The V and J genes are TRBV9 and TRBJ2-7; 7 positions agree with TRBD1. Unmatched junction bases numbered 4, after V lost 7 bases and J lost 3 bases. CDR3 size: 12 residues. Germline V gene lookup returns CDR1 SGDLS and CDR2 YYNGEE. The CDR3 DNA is TGTGCCAGCGGTCCAGGGGGCTACGAGCAGTACTTC. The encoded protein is CASGPGGYEQYF.

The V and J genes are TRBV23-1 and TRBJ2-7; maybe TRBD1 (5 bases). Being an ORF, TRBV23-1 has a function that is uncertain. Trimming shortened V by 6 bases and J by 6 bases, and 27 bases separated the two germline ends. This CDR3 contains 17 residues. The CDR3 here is CASRRPSLGARRGEQYF. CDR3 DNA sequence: TGCGCCAGCAGGCGTCCGAGTTTAGGGGCGAGAAGGGGCGAGCAGTACTTC.

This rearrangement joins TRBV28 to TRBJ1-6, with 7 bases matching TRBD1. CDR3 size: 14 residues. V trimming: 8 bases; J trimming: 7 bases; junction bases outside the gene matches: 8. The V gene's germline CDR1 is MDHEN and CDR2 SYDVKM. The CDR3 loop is CASLLTGRNSPLHF. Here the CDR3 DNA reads TGTGCCAGCCTCCTGACAGGGAGGAATTCACCCCTCCACTTT.

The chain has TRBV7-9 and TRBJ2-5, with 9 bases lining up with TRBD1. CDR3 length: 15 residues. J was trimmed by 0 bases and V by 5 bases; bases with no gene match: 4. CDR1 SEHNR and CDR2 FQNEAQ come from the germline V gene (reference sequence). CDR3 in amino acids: CASSNGDRDQETQYF. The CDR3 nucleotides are TGTGCCAGCAGCAACGGGGACAGGGACCAAGAGACCCAGTACTTC.

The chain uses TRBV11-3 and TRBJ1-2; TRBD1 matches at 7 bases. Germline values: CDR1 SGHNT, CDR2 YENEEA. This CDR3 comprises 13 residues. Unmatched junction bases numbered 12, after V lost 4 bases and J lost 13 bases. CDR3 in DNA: TGTGCCAGCAGCTCCTCCCATGCAGGGGGTATCACCTTC. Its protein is CASSSSHAGGITF.

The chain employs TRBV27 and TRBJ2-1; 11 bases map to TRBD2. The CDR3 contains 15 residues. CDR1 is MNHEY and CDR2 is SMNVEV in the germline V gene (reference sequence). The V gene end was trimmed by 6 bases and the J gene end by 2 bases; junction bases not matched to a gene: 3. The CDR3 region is CASRLAGETYNEQFF. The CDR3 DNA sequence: TGTGCCAGCAGACTAGCGGGGGAGACCTACAATGAGCAGTTCTTC.

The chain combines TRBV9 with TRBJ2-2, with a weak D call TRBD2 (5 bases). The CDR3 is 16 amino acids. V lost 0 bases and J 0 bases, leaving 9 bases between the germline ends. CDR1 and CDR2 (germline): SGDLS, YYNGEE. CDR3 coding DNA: TGTGCCAGCAGCGTAGCGGGGATCGCGAACACCGGGGAGCTGTTTTTT. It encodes CASSVAGIANTGELFF. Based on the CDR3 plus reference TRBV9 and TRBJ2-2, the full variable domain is DSGVTQTPKHLITATGQRVTLRCSPRSGDLSVYWYQQSLDQGLQFLIQYYNGEERAKGNILERFSAQQFPDLHSELNLSSLELGDSALYFCASSVAGIANTGELFFGEGSRLTVL.

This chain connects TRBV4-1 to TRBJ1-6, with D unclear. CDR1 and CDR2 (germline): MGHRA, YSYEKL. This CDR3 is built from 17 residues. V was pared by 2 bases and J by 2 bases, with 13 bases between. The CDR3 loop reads CASSQQEVGPYNSPLHF. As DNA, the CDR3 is TGCGCCAGCAGCCAACAGGAGGTCGGCCCCTATAATTCACCCCTCCACTTT.

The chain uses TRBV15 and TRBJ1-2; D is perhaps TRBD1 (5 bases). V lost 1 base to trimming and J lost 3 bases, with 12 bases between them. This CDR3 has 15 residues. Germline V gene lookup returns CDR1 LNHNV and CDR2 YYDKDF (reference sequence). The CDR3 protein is CATSRGERGDYGYTF. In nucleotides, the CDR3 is TGTGCCACCAGCAGAGGGGAGAGAGGGGACTATGGCTACACCTTC.

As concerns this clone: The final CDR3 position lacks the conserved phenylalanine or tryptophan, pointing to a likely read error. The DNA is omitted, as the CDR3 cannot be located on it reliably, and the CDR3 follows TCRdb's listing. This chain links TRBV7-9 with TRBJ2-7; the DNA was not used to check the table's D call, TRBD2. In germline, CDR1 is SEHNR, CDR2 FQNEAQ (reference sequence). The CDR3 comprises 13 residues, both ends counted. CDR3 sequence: CASSFLAGDPQVY.

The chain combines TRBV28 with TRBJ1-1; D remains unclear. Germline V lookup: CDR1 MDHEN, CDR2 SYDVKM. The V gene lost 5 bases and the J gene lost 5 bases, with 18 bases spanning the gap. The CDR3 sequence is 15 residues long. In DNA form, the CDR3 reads TGTGCCAGCAGTCTACCGGGTGAGTTCGTAACTGAAGCTTTCTTT. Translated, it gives CASSLPGEFVTEAFF.

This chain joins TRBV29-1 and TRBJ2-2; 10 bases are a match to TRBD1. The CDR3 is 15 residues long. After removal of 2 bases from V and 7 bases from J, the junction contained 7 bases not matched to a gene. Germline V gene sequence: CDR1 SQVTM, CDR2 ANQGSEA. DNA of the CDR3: TGCAGCGTTGAAATGACAGGGGGCTACGGCGGGGAGCTGTTTTTT. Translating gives CSVEMTGGYGGELFF.

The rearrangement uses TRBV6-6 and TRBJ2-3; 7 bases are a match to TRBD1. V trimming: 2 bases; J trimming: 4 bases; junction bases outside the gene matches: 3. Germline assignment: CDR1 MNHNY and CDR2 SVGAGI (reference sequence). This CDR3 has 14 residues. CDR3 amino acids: CASSYATGADTQYF. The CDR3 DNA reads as TGTGCCAGCAGTTACGCAACAGGGGCAGATACGCAGTATTTT.

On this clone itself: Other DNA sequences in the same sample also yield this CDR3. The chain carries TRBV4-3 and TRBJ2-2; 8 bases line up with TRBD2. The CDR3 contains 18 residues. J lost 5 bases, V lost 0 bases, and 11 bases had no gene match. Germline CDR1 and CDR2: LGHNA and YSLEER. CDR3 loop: CASSQDRRAGGRTGELFF. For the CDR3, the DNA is TGCGCCAGCAGCCAAGATCGTCGGGCGGGGGGTCGGACCGGGGAGCTGTTTTTT.